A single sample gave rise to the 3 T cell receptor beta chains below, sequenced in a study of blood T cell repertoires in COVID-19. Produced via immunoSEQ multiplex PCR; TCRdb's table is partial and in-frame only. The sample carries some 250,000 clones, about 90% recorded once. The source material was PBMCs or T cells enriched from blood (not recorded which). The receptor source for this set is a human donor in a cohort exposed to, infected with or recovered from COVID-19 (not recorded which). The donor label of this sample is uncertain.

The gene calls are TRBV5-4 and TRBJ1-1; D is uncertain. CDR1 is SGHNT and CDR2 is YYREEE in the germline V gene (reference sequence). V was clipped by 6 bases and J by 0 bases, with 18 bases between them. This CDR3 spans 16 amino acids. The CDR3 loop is CASTDRGGGLNTEAFF. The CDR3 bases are TGTGCCAGCACCGACCGTGGTGGAGGGTTGAACACTGAAGCTTTCTTT.

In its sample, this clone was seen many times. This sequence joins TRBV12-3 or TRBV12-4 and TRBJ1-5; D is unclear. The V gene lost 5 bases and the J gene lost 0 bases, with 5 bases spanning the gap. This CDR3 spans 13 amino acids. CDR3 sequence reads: CASSPSSNQPQHF. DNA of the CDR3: TGTGCCAGCAGTCCTTCTAGCAATCAGCCCCAGCATTTT.

CDR3 loop: CASSALGGTEAFF. CDR3 DNA sequence: TGTGCCAGCAGCGCCCTCGGGGGCACTGAAGCTTTCTTT. V gene TRBV5-4 combines with J gene TRBJ1-1; tentatively, D is TRBD1 (5 bases). The germline V gene has CDR1 SGHNT and CDR2 YYREEE (reference sequence). V lost 4 bases and J lost 4, with 11 bases in between. The length of the CDR3 is 13 residues. Combining the CDR3 with reference TRBV5-4 and TRBJ1-1 gives the whole variable domain ETGVTQSPTHLIKTRGQQVTLRCSSQSGHNTVSWYQQALGQGPQFIFQYYREEENGRGNFPPRFSGLQFPNYSSELNVNALELDDSALYLCASSALGGTEAFFGQGTRLTVV.